The clone carrying this TCR beta chain was detected a few times. What it binds is not known. Trimming took off 0 bases at V and 4 bases at J, with 9 bases between the two ends. Germline V lookup: CDR1 LNHNV, CDR2 YYDKDF (reference sequence). CDR3 length equals 14 residues. The data belong to a study of T cell repertoires in cytomegalovirus infection. Looking at the study overall: Evidence of both CMV infection and a matching HLA type came from public TCR beta signatures. Study conclusions and caveats: Totalled public TCR beta family frequency picked out people who carried CMV plus the relevant HLA. What dominated the ex vivo response were HLA-C-restricted CMV-specific TCR beta clonotypes.

TCRdb analysed the reads with MiXCR anew, one entry per CDR3 protein. The sample lists fewer than 300,000 distinct CDR3 sequences, roughly 25% seen once, with approximately 15% in the top ten. Sequenced material: PBMCs. The receptor's source is a human donor in good health (CMV status not recorded). Some clones in this sample may be carry-over from other donors' samples. V and J are TRBV15 and TRBJ1-2; D gene unclear. The CDR3 region is CATSRERQFYGYTF. CDR3 coding DNA: TGTGCCACCAGCAGAGAAAGGCAGTTCTATGGCTACACCTTC.